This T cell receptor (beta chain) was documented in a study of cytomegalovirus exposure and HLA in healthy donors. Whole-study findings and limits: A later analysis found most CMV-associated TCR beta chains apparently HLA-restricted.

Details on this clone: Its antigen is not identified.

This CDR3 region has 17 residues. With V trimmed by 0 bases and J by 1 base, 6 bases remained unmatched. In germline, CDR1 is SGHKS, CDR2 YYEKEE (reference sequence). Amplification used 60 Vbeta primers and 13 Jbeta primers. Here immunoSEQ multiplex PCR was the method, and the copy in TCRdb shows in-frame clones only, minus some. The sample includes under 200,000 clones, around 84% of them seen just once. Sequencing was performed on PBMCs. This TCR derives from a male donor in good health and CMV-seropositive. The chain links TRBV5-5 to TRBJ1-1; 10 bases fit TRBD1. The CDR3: CASSLEWTGGANTEAFF. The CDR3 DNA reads TGTGCCAGCAGCTTGGAATGGACAGGGGGGGCGAACACTGAAGCTTTCTTT. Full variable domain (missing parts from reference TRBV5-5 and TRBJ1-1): DAGVTQSPTHLIKTRGQQVTLRCSPISGHKSVSWYQQVLGQGPQFIFQYYEKEERGRGNFPDRFSARQFPNYSSELNVNALLLGDSALYLCASSLEWTGGANTEAFFGQGTRLTVV.